This TCR beta chain was recorded in a study of beta chain features in type 1 diabetes. Broader study findings: There was a moderate but significant shortening of TCRB CDR3s in all four CD4+ subsets of Type 1 diabetes patients.

This clone was detected a few times. Its antigen is undetermined. Germline assignment: CDR1 SEHNR and CDR2 FQNEAQ (reference sequence). The CDR3 runs to 15 residues. V was trimmed by 0 bases and J by 4 bases, leaving 10 bases between them. The isolated RNA, all of it, was reverse transcribed, so expressed TCRB transcripts were what got sequenced. Some clones are missing from TCRdb's copy, which holds only in-frame ones; the method was immunoSEQ multiplex PCR. The sample yields under 200,000 clones, 7.5% to 10% seen once. This clonotype was sampled from a man aged 18 to 30 in good health. The rearrangement joins TRBV7-9 to TRBJ1-3; D unclear. Source material: central memory CD4+ T cells from blood. DNA of the CDR3: TGTGCCAGCAGCTTAGCGTCTGGCCTGGGAAACACCATATATTTT. It codes for CASSLASGLGNTIYF.